Each of the 9 T cell receptor beta chains below was sequenced from the same sample in a study of T cells after yellow fever vaccination. TCRdb used MiXCR to reprocess the 5' RACE reads, holding one entry per CDR3 protein. The data hold nearly 550,000 distinct CDR3 sequences, with roughly 21% observed a single time. Sequences were derived from PBMCs, sampled 15 days after the yellow fever booster vaccination. These TCRs come from a man aged 25-40 years who received the YFV17D yellow fever vaccine.

This clonotype was seen a handful of times. J is TRBJ1-5 and V is TRBV5-5; perhaps TRBD1 as D (6 bases). The ends were cut back, 4 bases at V and 1 base at J, with 12 bases in the middle. The CDR3 loop spans 15 amino acids. Looked up from germline, CDR1 is SGHKS and CDR2 is YYEKEE (reference sequence). The CDR3 here is CASSPETGSNQPQHF. CDR3 DNA: TGTGCCAGCAGCCCAGAGACAGGCAGCAATCAGCCCCAGCATTTT. Combining the CDR3 with reference TRBV5-5 and TRBJ1-5 gives the whole variable domain DAGVTQSPTHLIKTRGQQVTLRCSPISGHKSVSWYQQVLGQGPQFIFQYYEKEERGRGNFPDRFSARQFPNYSSELNVNALLLGDSALYLCASSPETGSNQPQHFGDGTRLSIL.

V gene TRBV5-6 combines with J gene TRBJ2-7; D possibly uses TRBD1 or TRBD2 (5 bases each). CDR1 SGHDT and CDR2 YYEEEE come from the germline V gene. There are 14 residues in the CDR3. V was cut by 4 bases and J by 2 bases, with 13 bases left in between. The CDR3 coding sequence is TGTGCCAGCAGCCTGAGGGGCAGAACCTACGAGCAGTACTTC. Protein: CASSLRGRTYEQYF.

This chain links TRBV28 with TRBJ2-7; D possibly corresponds to TRBD2 (6 bases). The CDR3 runs 14 residues. Trimming stripped 10 bases from V and 1 base from J, with 17 bases between. Germline V lookup: CDR1 MDHEN, CDR2 SYDVKM. The DNA of the CDR3 is TGTGCCACTACCATCCTGGCGGGATCCTACGAGCAGTACTTC. It codes for CATTILAGSYEQYF.

This clonotype was detected only a few times. The chain is built from TRBV25-1 and TRBJ1-1; no firm D call. Deletions cut 7 bases from V and 1 base from J, with 7 bases between. In germline, CDR1 is MGHDK, CDR2 SYGVNS. This CDR3 contains 12 residues. CDR3 region: CASKKKNTEAFF. The CDR3 coding sequence is TGTGCCAGCAAGAAGAAGAACACTGAAGCTTTCTTT.

V and J are TRBV10-3 and TRBJ2-3, with 8 bases lining up with TRBD1. This CDR3 spans 14 amino acids. Germline V gene data show CDR1 as ENHRY and CDR2 as SYGVKD. The ends lost 9 bases at V and 0 bases at J; junction bases unmatched: 5. This CDR3 is CAIRTGTSTDTQYF. As DNA, the CDR3 is TGTGCCATACGGACAGGGACCAGCACAGATACGCAGTATTTT.

This chain joins TRBV29-1 and TRBJ2-1; D may be TRBD2 (6 bases). Trimming removed 3 bases at V and 0 bases at J, with 12 bases between. CDR3 length: 15 amino acids. Germline V gene sequence: CDR1 SQVTM, CDR2 ANQGSEA. The CDR3 DNA is TGCAGCGTTGATTTCCTAGCGCCCTCCTACAATGAGCAGTTCTTC. Amino acids: CSVDFLAPSYNEQFF.

The DNA of the CDR3 is TGTGCCAGCAGCCAGGGCTTACTCCAAGAGACCCAGTACTTC. Its translation is CASSQGLLQETQYF. The genes are TRBV7-9 and TRBJ2-5; D might be TRBD1 (5 bases). Deletions cut 5 bases from V and 1 base from J, with 11 bases between. The CDR3 is made up of 14 amino acids. CDR1 is SEHNR, CDR2 FQNEAQ, per germline (reference sequence).

This clonotype was counted only a few times. The V gene is TRBV20-1, the J gene TRBJ2-3; 9 nucleotides align to TRBD1. V was pared by 2 bases and J by 5 bases, with 2 bases of the junction left unmatched. The CDR3 covers 13 residues. CDR1 and CDR2 (germline): DFQATT, SNEGSKA (reference sequence). For the CDR3, the DNA is TGCAGTGCTAGAAGACAGGGGGGAGATACGCAGTATTTT. As protein: CSARRQGGDTQYF.

The V gene is TRBV29-1, the J gene TRBJ2-5; weak D call: TRBD1 (6 bases). With 0 bases removed from V and 9 bases from J, the gap between germline ends came to 14 bases. The CDR3 loop spans 13 amino acids. The V gene's germline CDR1 is SQVTM and CDR2 ANQGSEA. The CDR3 is CSVEDPANRAQYF. The CDR3 DNA is TGCAGCGTTGAAGATCCAGCTAACAGGGCCCAGTACTTC.